The 32 T cell receptor beta chains reported below all come from one sample, sequenced in a study of cytomegalovirus exposure and HLA in healthy donors. The PCR was carried out with 60 Vbeta primers and 13 Jbeta primers. This table comes from immunoSEQ multiplex PCR, and its TCRdb copy is limited to in-frame clones, with some not included. The sample has around 150,000 clones; roughly four fifths are singletons. The material sequenced was PBMCs. Receptor source: a woman aged 40 to 50 in good health and CMV-seronegative.

V is TRBV7-6 and J is TRBJ2-7; D gene unclear. The CDR3 extends over 15 amino acids. The germline CDR1 and CDR2 sequences are SGHVS and FNYEAQ. V gave up 1 base and J gave up 0 bases, with 10 bases separating them. The CDR3 coding sequence is TGTGCCAGCAGCTTAGACCCCAAGAGCTCCTACGAGCAGTACTTC. Its protein is CASSLDPKSSYEQYF. The whole variable domain, filled in from reference TRBV7-6 and TRBJ2-7, reads GAGVSQSPRYKVTKRGQDVALRCDPISGHVSLYWYRQALGQGPEFLTYFNYEAQQDKSGLPNDRFSAERPEGSISTLTIQRTEQRDSAMYRCASSLDPKSSYEQYFGPGTRLTVT.

The chain has TRBV25-1 and TRBJ2-5; unclear D gene. TRBJ2-7 explains the end of the DNA better; the J call may be wrong. From germline, CDR1 is MGHDK and CDR2 SYGVNS. This CDR3 contains 14 residues. CDR3 bases: TGTGCCAGCACGTCGCCGCGACCCAACTACGAGCAGTACTTC. Its protein is CASTSPRPNYEQYF.

The chain carries TRBV7-9 and TRBJ1-2, with D possibly being TRBD1 (5 bases). V was shortened by 5 bases and J by 4 bases, with 17 bases between the two germline ends. Germline CDR1 is SEHNR and CDR2 is FQNEAQ (reference sequence). The CDR3 runs 15 residues. The CDR3 DNA is TGTGCCAGCAGCCCATCCGGGGGGGATCGCTATGGCTACACCTTC. Translating it yields CASSPSGGDRYGYTF.

The V and J genes are TRBV27 and TRBJ2-7; no clear D. This CDR3 is built from 15 residues. The ends were cut back, 6 bases at V and 3 bases at J, with 18 bases in the middle. Germline V gene lookup returns CDR1 MNHEY and CDR2 SMNVEV (reference sequence). CDR3 coding DNA: TGTGCCAGCAGCCCCGACTCCCTGTTAATCTACGAGCAGTACTTC. Amino acids: CASSPDSLLIYEQYF.

V gene TRBV7-9 combines with J gene TRBJ1-5; 11 nucleotides align to TRBD1. Germline assignment: CDR1 SEHNR and CDR2 FQNEAQ (reference sequence). This CDR3 has 15 residues. J gave up 4 bases and V 5 bases, and 4 bases lay outside the gene matches. The CDR3 DNA reads as TGTGCCAGCAGCCTAGGGACAGGGGGGAATCAGCCCCAGCATTTT. This encodes CASSLGTGGNQPQHF.

This clone was seen more than once but under ten times. This rearrangement joins TRBV19 to TRBJ1-4; no firm D call. Germline V gene data show CDR1 as LNHDA and CDR2 as SQIVND (reference sequence). The CDR3 sequence is 15 residues long. V was pared by 8 bases and J by 7 bases, with 20 bases between. The CDR3 here is CASVHDRAAGEKLFF. The CDR3 bases are TGTGCCAGTGTTCACGACCGGGCCGCGGGTGAAAAACTGTTTTTT.

This sequence joins TRBV28 and TRBJ1-1; D is unclear. Germline V gene lookup returns CDR1 MDHEN and CDR2 SYDVKM. The V gene lost 4 bases and the J gene lost 1 base, with 4 bases spanning the gap. The CDR3 totals 12 residues. The CDR3 reads CASSSPNTEAFF. The DNA of the CDR3 is TGTGCCAGCAGTTCTCCGAACACTGAAGCTTTCTTT.

This sequence joins TRBV28 and TRBJ1-4; 10 nucleotides agree with TRBD1. Germline-derived CDR1 and CDR2 are MDHEN and SYDVKM. This CDR3 is 15 amino acids long. Unmatched junction bases numbered 8, after V lost 6 bases and J lost 7 bases. This chain's CDR3 is CASSPGTGVFEKLFF. CDR3 nucleotide sequence: TGTGCCAGCAGCCCTGGGACAGGGGTATTTGAAAAACTGTTTTTT.

This chain connects TRBV14 to TRBJ2-2, with 8 bases matching TRBD2. This CDR3 has 14 residues. V shed 8 bases and J 1 base; nucleotides not matched to a gene: 3. Germline CDR1 is SGHDN and CDR2 is FVKESK. The CDR3 DNA reads TGTGCCAGCCGTAGCGGGATGAACACCGGGGAGCTGTTTTTT. The encoded protein is CASRSGMNTGELFF.

The V call is TRBV2, the J call TRBJ2-3, with 8 bases that match TRBD2. This CDR3 has 17 amino acids. CDR1 is SNHLY, CDR2 FYNNEI, per germline. Unmatched junction bases numbered 7, after V lost 0 bases and J lost 2 bases. For the CDR3, the DNA is TGTGCCAGCAGTGAAGCTAACATAGCGGGATTCACAGATACGCAGTATTTT. Its protein is CASSEANIAGFTDTQYF.

The gene calls are TRBV11-3 and TRBJ2-3, with a weak D call TRBD2 (5 bases). V was pared by 6 bases and J by 2 bases, with 6 bases between. CDR1 is SGHNT and CDR2 is YENEEA in the germline V gene. This CDR3 is 12 amino acids long. In nucleotides, the CDR3 is TGTGCCAGCAGGAGGGACACAGATACGCAGTATTTT. Translated: CASRRDTDTQYF.

The chain is built from TRBV27 and TRBJ2-1, with a possible D match to TRBD1 (5 bases). In germline, CDR1 is MNHEY, CDR2 SMNVEV (reference sequence). The CDR3 totals 13 residues. V lost 6 bases and J 8 bases, leaving 14 bases between the germline ends. The chain's CDR3 is CASSLSSRDEQFF. The CDR3, as DNA: TGTGCCAGCAGCCTCTCCTCCAGGGATGAGCAGTTCTTC.

This CDR3 reads CASSSGLEQFF. CDR3 coding DNA: TGTGCCAGCAGCTCGGGACTAGAGCAGTTCTTC. V gene TRBV11-2 combines with J gene TRBJ2-1, with TRBD2 matching over 7 bases. Per the germline V gene, CDR1 is SGHAT and CDR2 is FQNNGV. The V and J ends lost 4 bases and 10 bases, in that order; junction bases with no gene match: 1. This CDR3 has 11 amino acids.

V and J are TRBV28 and TRBJ2-1; 7 bases map to TRBD1. Germline assignment: CDR1 MDHEN and CDR2 SYDVKM. This CDR3 is built from 12 residues. V lost 5 bases to trimming and J lost 7 bases; unmatched junction nucleotides: 2. In nucleotides, the CDR3 is TGTGCCAGCAGTCAACAGGGGAATGAGCAGTTCTTC. This codes for CASSQQGNEQFF. Full variable domain (missing parts from reference TRBV28 and TRBJ2-1): DVKVTQSSRYLVKRTGEKVFLECVQDMDHENMFWYRQDPGLGLRLIYFSYDVKMKEKGDIPEGYSVSREKKERFSLILESASTNQTSMYLCASSQQGNEQFFGPGTRLTVL.

The sample holds a few counts of this clone. This rearrangement joins TRBV5-4 to TRBJ2-1; 7 bases are a match to TRBD2. J lost 9 bases, V lost 2 bases, and 5 bases had no gene match. Germline lookup yields CDR1 SGHNT and CDR2 YYREEE (reference sequence). The CDR3 spans 13 residues. The CDR3 sequence: CASSFTSVSEQFF. CDR3 nucleotide sequence: TGTGCCAGCAGCTTTACTAGCGTCAGTGAGCAGTTCTTC.

The chain is built from TRBV1 and TRBJ2-7; the table's D call, TRBD2, has no DNA check behind it. TRBV1 is a documented pseudogene. This CDR3 contains 13 residues. DNA of the CDR3: TGCACCAGCAGCCAATTCGGAGACTACGAGCAGTACTTC. Translated, it gives CTSSQFGDYEQYF.

The gene calls are TRBV6-5 and TRBJ2-1; a possible D gene is TRBD1 (6 bases). The CDR3 is 15 amino acids. Germline values: CDR1 MNHEY, CDR2 SVGAGI. Trimming pared 7 bases from V and 4 bases from J, leaving 17 bases between. The CDR3: CASKAKTGPYNEQFF. CDR3 in DNA: TGTGCCAGCAAAGCAAAGACAGGCCCTTACAATGAGCAGTTCTTC.

The chain is built from TRBV2 and TRBJ2-5; D may be TRBD2 (6 bases). CDR3 length: 14 residues. Per the germline V gene, CDR1 is SNHLY and CDR2 is FYNNEI. V was pared by 6 bases and J by 2 bases, with 13 bases between. The CDR3 loop is CASRKGGPQETQYF. DNA for the CDR3: TGTGCCAGCAGAAAGGGAGGACCGCAAGAGACCCAGTACTTC.

The chain links TRBV5-1 to TRBJ1-1; possibly TRBD1 for D (5 bases). The V end was cut by 4 bases, the J end by 6 bases, with 16 bases between. In germline, CDR1 is SGHRS, CDR2 YFSETQ. The CDR3 has 14 residues. The CDR3 coding sequence is TGCGCCAGCAGCCTGAATCAGGGATCCGCTGAAGCTTTCTTT. This gives the protein CASSLNQGSAEAFF.

The chain employs TRBV27 and TRBJ1-1; 7 positions agree with TRBD1. This CDR3 spans 15 amino acids. CDR1 and CDR2 (germline): MNHEY, SMNVEV (reference sequence). The J segment lost 1 base and the V segment lost 3 bases, leaving 5 bases of the junction unmatched. Here the CDR3 reads CASSFWTGPNTEAFF. For the CDR3, the DNA is TGTGCCAGCAGTTTCTGGACAGGACCGAACACTGAAGCTTTCTTT.

The chain links TRBV27 to TRBJ2-7, with TRBD1 matching 9 bases. This CDR3 has 13 residues. V gave up 6 bases and J gave up 2 bases; unmatched junction bases: 2. CDR1 and CDR2 from the germline V gene are MNHEY and SMNVEV (reference sequence). The CDR3 region has the DNA TGTGCCAGCAGCAGACAGGGGGCCTACGAGCAGTACTTC. Translated: CASSRQGAYEQYF.

In this sample, this clone turned up a few times. This rearrangement joins TRBV6-5 to TRBJ2-1; 7 nucleotides align to TRBD2. CDR1 and CDR2 (germline): MNHEY, SVGAGI. This CDR3 contains 15 residues. J lost 10 bases, V lost 3 bases, and 12 bases had no gene match. The CDR3: CASSYDGRSVGEQFF. The DNA for the CDR3 is TGTGCCAGCAGTTATGACGGGAGGTCGGTTGGGGAGCAGTTCTTC.

This clone occurred once. J is TRBJ2-3 and V is TRBV7-9; TRBD2 agrees at 9 bases. The germline V gene has CDR1 SEHNR and CDR2 FQNEAQ (reference sequence). The CDR3 runs 15 residues. V lost 3 bases, J lost 3 bases, and 4 bases stayed unmatched. This chain's CDR3 is CASSFSGSWTDTQYF. In nucleotides, the CDR3 is TGTGCCAGCAGCTTTAGCGGGAGCTGGACAGATACGCAGTATTTT.

The CDR3 DNA sequence: TGTGCCAGCAGCGCCCTTTCCGGGACTAGGGGTAACAATGAGCAGTTCTTC. This sequence encodes CASSALSGTRGNNEQFF. The rearrangement links TRBV9 to TRBJ2-1; 8 positions match TRBD2. The CDR3 covers 17 residues. The germline V gene encodes CDR1 SGDLS and CDR2 YYNGEE. Germline trimming cut 3 bases from V and 5 bases from J; bases unmatched to any gene: 13.

The chain links TRBV7-9 to TRBJ1-1; TRBD1 is a possible D gene (5 bases). Germline loops: CDR1 SEHNR, CDR2 FQNEAQ (reference sequence). Trimming stripped 0 bases from V and 11 bases from J, with 16 bases between. The CDR3 spans 14 residues. In DNA form, the CDR3 reads TGTGCCAGCAGCTTAGCGCTGGACACCTCAAAGGCTTTCTTT. Translation: CASSLALDTSKAFF.

The J gene is TRBJ1-1, the V gene TRBV5-1, with D maybe TRBD1 (6 bases). CDR1 SGHRS and CDR2 YFSETQ come from the germline V gene. This CDR3 is 15 amino acids long. Trimming cost V 0 bases and J 3 bases, with 12 bases left between them. As DNA, the CDR3 is TGCGCCAGCAGCTTGGCAGGGGCGCGGGACACTGAAGCTTTCTTT. This sequence encodes CASSLAGARDTEAFF.

This chain joins TRBV14 and TRBJ2-2; no definite D call. Germline CDR1 is SGHDN and CDR2 is FVKESK. The CDR3 has 14 residues. V lost 2 bases and J lost 4, with 8 bases in between. The CDR3 DNA reads TGTGCCAGCAGCCAAAGTCTTAGCACCGGGGAGCTGTTTTTT. Encoded protein: CASSQSLSTGELFF.

The chain is built from TRBV27 and TRBJ2-6; weak D call: TRBD1 (6 bases). The V and J ends lost 5 bases and 4 bases respectively, with 9 bases between them. CDR1 is MNHEY and CDR2 is SMNVEV in the germline V gene (reference sequence). The CDR3 is 14 amino acids. The CDR3 protein is CASSTGTGANVLTF. The CDR3 nucleotides read TGTGCCAGCAGTACAGGGACAGGGGCCAACGTCCTGACTTTC.

The V and J genes are TRBV15 and TRBJ2-4, with D possibly TRBD2 on 5 matching bases. The V gene's germline CDR1 is LNHNV and CDR2 YYDKDF (reference sequence). V lost 1 base to trimming and J lost 8 bases, with 18 bases between them. This CDR3 contains 16 residues. CDR3 DNA sequence: TGTGCCACCAGCAGAGGCTTCGACCCCGGGGTAGACATTCAGTACTTC. Amino acid sequence: CATSRGFDPGVDIQYF.

The chain has TRBV7-9 and TRBJ1-5; D gene uncertain. The CDR3 is 11 residues long. CDR1 is SEHNR and CDR2 is FQNEAQ in the germline V gene (reference sequence). Trimming removed 5 bases from V and 11 bases from J, with 10 bases in between. The CDR3 coding sequence is TGTGCCAGCAGCGGAGGTTCGGCCCAGCATTTT. Translated: CASSGGSAQHF.

The V call is TRBV11-2, the J call TRBJ2-3, with 7 bases matching TRBD2. This CDR3 spans 16 amino acids. Trimming at V came to 1 base and at J to 2 bases, leaving 6 bases not matched to a gene. Germline lookup yields CDR1 SGHAT and CDR2 FQNNGV. This CDR3 reads CASSLGAGLNTDTQYF. The CDR3 DNA is TGTGCCAGCAGCTTAGGCGCGGGACTAAACACAGATACGCAGTATTTT.

The chain combines TRBV28 with TRBJ1-2; TRBD1 matches 8 bases. Germline V gene data show CDR1 as MDHEN and CDR2 as SYDVKM. Trimming took 6 bases from V and 4 from J; bases not matched to a gene: 10. This CDR3 has 15 amino acids. The CDR3 protein is CASSPRTGTSYGYTF. The CDR3 coding sequence is TGTGCCAGCAGCCCTAGGACAGGGACGTCCTATGGCTACACCTTC.